This TCR beta chain was captured by sequencing in a study of T cells expressing NK-cell markers. Study-wide background: Seven of the eight sequenced donors were HCMV-seropositive; one was seronegative.

Broader study findings: Of CD8+ T cells, about 1.0-7.5% belonged to dominant NKG2C+ clonotypes in several donors.

Notes on this clonotype: The antigen is not known.

One entry per CDR3 protein, without DNA, is what TCRdb gives after re-calling the 5' RACE reads. This specimen shows 400,000 to 450,000 distinct CDR3 sequences; the ten leading clones hold about 7.1%. The TCR was taken from a woman between 18 and 69 years old in good health. Sequenced material: blood T cells: a sorted CD56 or NKG2C T cell subset, CD4+ or CD8+ T cells, or bulk PBMC T cells (not recorded which).

This CDR3 is CSARTGVEGLGAFF. The chain has TRBV20-1 and TRBJ1-1; absent DNA, TCRdb's TRBD1 call cannot be checked. Germline V gene lookup returns CDR1 DFQATT and CDR2 SNEGSKA (reference sequence). The CDR3 sequence is 14 residues long.